The 29 T cell receptor beta chains below come from one sample, sequenced in a study of PD-1 blockade in mismatch repair-deficient tumors. This table comes from immunoSEQ multiplex PCR, and its TCRdb copy is limited to in-frame clones, with some not included. Among about 100,000 clones listed, approximately 80% were seen once. The sample in question was peripheral blood, obtained 36 weeks after starting pembrolizumab. The receptors were sampled from an adult with mismatch repair-deficient cancer.

This chain uses TRBV27 with TRBJ2-2, with unresolved D. V lost 5 bases and J 0 bases, leaving 10 bases between the germline ends. This CDR3 contains 15 residues. Per the germline V gene, CDR1 is MNHEY and CDR2 is SMNVEV (reference sequence). This CDR3 is CASSPSPANTGELFF. CDR3 DNA sequence: TGTGCCAGCAGTCCTTCCCCGGCGAACACCGGGGAGCTGTTTTTT.

This chain joins TRBV18 and TRBJ1-2, with D maybe TRBD1 (5 bases). The CDR3 consists of 15 residues. Germline lookup yields CDR1 KGHSH and CDR2 LQKENI. Trimming took 6 bases from V and 2 from J, leaving 16 bases between them. CDR3 nucleotide sequence: TGTGCCAGCTCGCCAGGGTCCAGGCTGAACTATGGCTACACCTTC. Protein product: CASSPGSRLNYGYTF.

The gene calls are TRBV7-9 and TRBJ2-7; D could derive from TRBD1 or TRBD2 (5 bases each). CDR3 length equals 15 residues. Trimming left V 5 bases short and J 1 base short, with 15 bases between. In germline, CDR1 is SEHNR, CDR2 FQNEAQ (reference sequence). DNA of the CDR3: TGTGCCAGCAGCCCCCCCGGGACGGAGTCCTACGAGCAGTACTTC. Translating it yields CASSPPGTESYEQYF.

This chain joins TRBV15 and TRBJ2-2; 7 positions agree with TRBD2. The CDR3 consists of 15 residues. The junction had 3 bases not matched to a gene; V was cut back by 5 bases and J by 0 bases. CDR1 LNHNV and CDR2 YYDKDF come from the germline V gene (reference sequence). CDR3 coding DNA: TGTGCCACCAGCCCGGGGGGATCGAACACCGGGGAGCTGTTTTTT. Residues: CATSPGGSNTGELFF.

In this sample, this clone turned up once. V is TRBV7-8 and J is TRBJ2-5; weak D call: TRBD1 (5 bases). In germline, CDR1 is SGHVS, CDR2 FQNEAQ. The CDR3 runs to 13 residues. Trimming pared 5 bases from V and 5 bases from J, leaving 12 bases between. CDR3 loop: CASSQDIWETQYF. The CDR3, as DNA: TGTGCCAGCAGCCAGGACATTTGGGAGACCCAGTACTTC.

This chain uses TRBV2 with TRBJ1-2; 9 bases match TRBD1. CDR1 is SNHLY, CDR2 FYNNEI, per germline. The CDR3 sequence is 12 residues long. V gave up 6 bases and J gave up 7 bases; unmatched junction bases: 3. The CDR3 here is CASSGQGLGYTF. CDR3 coding DNA: TGTGCCAGCAGCGGACAGGGGCTTGGCTACACCTTC.

The J gene is TRBJ1-1, the V gene TRBV5-4; D is possibly TRBD1 (6 bases). V dropped 0 bases and J dropped 2 bases, with 11 bases sitting between them. Germline CDR1 reads SGHNT; CDR2 reads YYREEE (reference sequence). The CDR3 is 15 residues long. CDR3 amino acids: CASSLGSGHNTEAFF. In nucleotides, the CDR3 is TGTGCCAGCAGCTTGGGGTCGGGACACAACACTGAAGCTTTCTTT.

J is TRBJ2-1 and V is TRBV9, with 9 positions matching TRBD1. The CDR3 covers 14 residues. The trim removed 4 bases at V and 10 bases at J, leaving 9 bases unmatched. Per germline, CDR1 SGDLS and CDR2 YYNGEE. This chain's CDR3 is CASSPMTGGDEQFF. The CDR3 bases are TGTGCCAGCAGCCCGATGACAGGGGGAGACGAGCAGTTCTTC.

The chain carries TRBV4-3 and TRBJ2-1, with 9 bases lining up with TRBD2. Per the germline V gene, CDR1 is LGHNA and CDR2 is YSLEER. After removal of 3 bases from V and 2 bases from J, the junction contained 5 bases not matched to a gene. The CDR3 sequence is 16 residues long. The CDR3 DNA reads TGCGCCAGCAGCCATGCAACTAGCGGGCCCTACAATGAGCAGTTCTTC. This sequence encodes CASSHATSGPYNEQFF.

V gene TRBV25-1 combines with J gene TRBJ1-3; no clear D gene. Trimming took 4 bases from V and 0 from J, leaving 10 bases between them. Germline-derived CDR1 and CDR2 are MGHDK and SYGVNS. The CDR3 has 15 amino acids. This CDR3 is CASSAPGTSGNTIYF. The CDR3 DNA is TGTGCCAGCAGTGCCCCAGGAACCTCTGGAAACACCATATATTTT.

This chain links TRBV5-1 with TRBJ1-1; 8 nucleotides line up with TRBD1. In germline, CDR1 is SGHRS, CDR2 YFSETQ. J lost 1 base, V lost 4 bases, and 3 bases had no gene match. This CDR3 has 14 residues. CDR3 sequence: CASSHGQGNTEAFF. The DNA of the CDR3 is TGCGCCAGCAGCCACGGACAGGGGAACACTGAAGCTTTCTTT.

This chain uses TRBV9 with TRBJ2-1, with 9 bases lining up with TRBD2. Germline CDR1 SGDLS, CDR2 YYNGEE. The CDR3 runs 15 residues. With 1 base clipped from V and 6 bases from J, the junction kept 5 bases outside the gene matches. CDR3 DNA sequence: TGTGCCAGCAGCGTACGGACTAGCGTAACCAATGAGCAGTTCTTC. Encoded protein: CASSVRTSVTNEQFF.

The chain couples TRBV7-3 to TRBJ2-2; no clear D. V was shortened by 7 bases and J by 7 bases, with 7 bases between the two germline ends. This CDR3 contains 11 residues. Germline-derived CDR1 and CDR2 are SGHTA and FQGTGA. This chain's CDR3 is CASTIGGELFF. The CDR3 DNA reads TGTGCCAGCACCATCGGCGGGGAGCTGTTTTTT.

This clone showed up just a few times. The V call is TRBV11-2, the J call TRBJ2-7, with TRBD2 matching 9 bases. This CDR3 spans 14 amino acids. J was trimmed by 7 bases and V by 1 base; bases with no gene match: 5. Germline CDR1 SGHAT, CDR2 FQNNGV. The CDR3 loop is CASSLASGTREQYF. CDR3 bases: TGTGCCAGCAGCTTAGCTAGCGGGACGAGGGAGCAGTACTTC.

The rearrangement uses TRBV29-1 and TRBJ2-2; D gene unclear. Germline V CDR1 and CDR2: SQVTM, ANQGSEA. The CDR3 is made up of 13 amino acids. The germline V and J ends were trimmed by 6 bases and 1 base, with 9 bases remaining between them. In DNA, the CDR3 is TGCAGCGTAACAGCCTTGAACACCGGGGAGCTGTTTTTT. It is translated as CSVTALNTGELFF.

The chain is built from TRBV30 and TRBJ1-3, with a weak D call TRBD1 (5 bases). Germline V lookup: CDR1 GTSNPN, CDR2 SVGIG (reference sequence). This CDR3 is built from 11 residues. V was pared by 2 bases and J by 9 bases, with 8 bases between. The CDR3 DNA follows: TGTGCCTGGAGTTCAGGGCTCACCATATATTTT. Translating it yields CAWSSGLTIYF.

Written as DNA, the CDR3 is TGTGCCTCAGCCCCGAAGGGGACAAGAAGCACAGATACGCAGTATTTT. It encodes CASAPKGTRSTDTQYF. The V gene is TRBV19, the J gene TRBJ2-3; TRBD1 is a possible D gene (6 bases). Per germline, CDR1 LNHDA and CDR2 SQIVND (reference sequence). Deletions cut 11 bases from V and 0 bases from J, with 21 bases between. The CDR3 extends over 16 amino acids.

The V and J genes are TRBV6-5 and TRBJ2-2; D unresolved. The V and J ends lost 7 bases and 8 bases respectively, with 8 bases between them. Germline CDR1 and CDR2: MNHEY and SVGAGI. CDR3 length equals 11 residues. The CDR3 spells CASKEEGELFF. In nucleotides, the CDR3 is TGTGCCAGCAAGGAAGAGGGGGAGCTGTTTTTT.

This sequence joins TRBV7-9 and TRBJ1-4, with D possibly TRBD1 on 5 matching bases. This CDR3 comprises 15 residues. V lost 2 bases to trimming and J lost 3 bases, with 10 bases between them. Germline CDR1 SEHNR, CDR2 FQNEAQ (reference sequence). In DNA form, the CDR3 reads TGTGCCAGCAGCTTACAAGGGGCGGCTAATGAAAAACTGTTTTTT. Amino acid sequence: CASSLQGAANEKLFF.

This chain links TRBV7-2 with TRBJ2-7; unclear D gene. Germline V gene sequence: CDR1 SGHTA, CDR2 FQGNSA. V lost 6 bases and J 0 bases, leaving 9 bases between the germline ends. The CDR3 consists of 13 residues. CDR3 region: CASSKVPSYEQYF. CDR3 nucleotide sequence: TGTGCCAGCAGTAAGGTTCCCTCCTACGAGCAGTACTTC.

V is TRBV12-1 and J is TRBJ2-7; the table assigns TRBD2, which was not confirmed against the DNA. TRBV12-1 is assigned pseudogene status. The CDR3 length is 14 residues. CDR3 coding DNA: TGTGCCAGCAGCTCACGCGGGGGGACGGGGGAGCAGTACTTC. Protein product: CASSSRGGTGEQYF.

The chain has TRBV4-1 and TRBJ1-2; TRBD1 might be the D (6 bases). The V gene lost 8 bases and the J gene lost 6 bases, with 19 bases spanning the gap. This CDR3 is 14 amino acids long. Germline V CDR1 and CDR2: MGHRA, YSYEKL. The CDR3 sequence is CASLPAGSGDGYTF. As DNA, the CDR3 is TGCGCCAGCCTACCCGCCGGGTCAGGGGATGGCTACACCTTC.

The rearrangement joins TRBV6-1 to TRBJ1-2; D possibly corresponds to TRBD1 (5 bases). The germline V and J ends were trimmed by 0 bases and 2 bases, with 10 bases remaining between them. This CDR3 is 15 amino acids long. CDR1 is MNHNS, CDR2 SASEGT, per germline. This CDR3 reads CASSEAQGSNYGYTF. The CDR3 coding sequence is TGTGCCAGCAGTGAAGCGCAGGGATCGAACTATGGCTACACCTTC.

This chain joins TRBV6-6 and TRBJ2-5, with 11 bases matching TRBD2. V dropped 2 bases and J dropped 4; count of bases not matched to a gene: 6. This CDR3 has 16 residues. Germline loops: CDR1 MNHNY, CDR2 SVGAGI (reference sequence). CDR3 in DNA: TGTGCCAGCAGTTACGCGGGGACTAGCGGCGGAGAGACCCAGTACTTC. This codes for CASSYAGTSGGETQYF.

This clone was counted once. This chain connects TRBV5-4 to TRBJ2-1; TRBD2 aligns across 7 bases. The CDR3 spans 16 residues. J was trimmed by 0 bases and V by 4 bases; bases with no gene match: 7. The germline V gene encodes CDR1 SGHNT and CDR2 YYREEE (reference sequence). CDR3 region: CASSLGGSSSYNEQFF. DNA of the CDR3: TGTGCCAGCAGCCTGGGGGGGAGTAGCTCCTACAATGAGCAGTTCTTC.

The chain recombines TRBV7-9 with TRBJ1-2; possibly TRBD1 for D (5 bases). V lost 7 bases, J lost 3 bases, and 18 bases lay in between. The CDR3 contains 15 residues. Germline CDR1 SEHNR, CDR2 FQNEAQ (reference sequence). CDR3 coding DNA: TGTGCCAGCATCCCTCATGCGGGGGACCACTATGGCTACACCTTC. Its protein is CASIPHAGDHYGYTF.

The chain has TRBV7-6 and TRBJ2-7; TRBD1 matches 8 bases. CDR1 is SGHVS, CDR2 FNYEAQ, per germline. The CDR3 is 15 residues long. V was clipped by 5 bases and J by 4 bases; unmatched bases: 10. In DNA form, the CDR3 reads TGTGCCAGCAGCGAAATTGACAGGGGAGATTACGAGCAGTACTTC. Its protein is CASSEIDRGDYEQYF.

V gene TRBV10-3 combines with J gene TRBJ2-6; no reliable D call. Germline CDR1 reads ENHRY; CDR2 reads SYGVKD. This CDR3 comprises 14 residues. Trimming removed 7 bases from V and 0 bases from J, with 7 bases in between. The CDR3 here is CAITGSSGANVLTF. The CDR3, as DNA: TGTGCCATCACTGGTAGCTCTGGGGCCAACGTCCTGACTTTC.

The V call is TRBV5-1, the J call TRBJ2-7, with 9 bases matching TRBD2. CDR1 is SGHRS and CDR2 is YFSETQ in the germline V gene. The CDR3 consists of 13 residues. The V gene end was trimmed by 4 bases and the J gene end by 3 bases; junction bases not matched to a gene: 2. The CDR3 here is CASSVTSGYEQYF. CDR3 sequence (DNA): TGCGCCAGCAGCGTGACTAGCGGCTACGAGCAGTACTTC.